This TCR beta chain was identified in a study of T-cell reconstitution after alpha-beta-depleted transplantation in children. This clonotype was detected only a few times. The junction had 9 bases not matched to a gene; V was cut back by 5 bases and J by 8 bases. The CDR3 covers 15 residues. CDR1 and CDR2 (germline): SEHNR, FQNEAQ (reference sequence). During its preparation, the TCRbeta library received unique molecular identifiers. TCRdb recomputed calls from the PCR reads with MiXCR, one row per CDR3 protein. The table includes approximately 640,000 distinct CDR3 sequences, 16% detected once. This TCR was sampled from a human donor who donated a stem cell graft to a child with acute myeloid leukemia. Sequencing was performed on PBMCs from the stem cell graft donor, taken from the stem cell graft. The chain uses TRBV7-9 and TRBJ1-6; 7 nucleotides agree with TRBD1. The CDR3 loop is CASSPRGTVDSPLHF. The CDR3 DNA follows: TGTGCCAGCAGCCCCAGAGGGACAGTGGATTCACCCCTCCACTTT.